This T cell receptor beta chain was documented in a study of blood T cell repertoires in COVID-19. Looking at the study overall: Both acute and convalescent COVID-19 samples were obtained from the United States, Italy and Spain. T cells, B-cell-depleted T cells, or PBMCs provided the cDNA or gDNA that served as material.

As processed by the authors: Reference gene primers were amplified, and this amplification served to estimate nucleated cell counts. Data came from immunoSEQ multiplex PCR; TCRdb stores just in-frame clones and leaves some out. The V and J calls and clone size are taken from that table; D and trimming were inferred from the DNA. The table lists around 190,000 clones, around 83% of them singletons. CDR3 length: 16 amino acids. This chain connects TRBV21-1 to TRBJ2-1; TRBD2, the table's D call, was not compared with the DNA. TRBV21-1 is labeled a pseudogene. Sequenced sample: peripheral blood. The TCR originated in a human donor in a cohort sampled during active COVID-19. The CDR3 DNA is TGTGCCAGCAGCAGCCTGCTTCGGGGGACGCTAAGTGAGCAGTTCTTC. As protein: CASSSLLRGTLSEQFF.